The rows below give T cell receptor beta chains drawn from one sample of a study of OX40 agonist ivuxolimab in advanced cancers. TCRdb's table, derived via immunoSEQ multiplex PCR, lists solely in-frame clones and lacks some. The top ten clones hold roughly 2.1% of a sample with fewer than 85,000 clones, roughly 85% of them seen once. The sequencing here drew on CD4+ or CD8+ T cells sorted from blood, taken in a trial of the OX40 agonist ivuxolimab. The receptor set was obtained from an adult with an advanced solid tumor such as melanoma, head and neck, liver or kidney cancer. CDR3s include the opening cysteine and the closing phenylalanine or tryptophan. A D gene is named only where the DNA matches it firmly. Clone size is not always given. Where it is, it says once, few, many or a class for expanded clones.

J gene,clone size,V gene,D gene,CDR3 protein,CDR3 DNA
TRBJ1-1,NA,TRBV2,NA,CASKPGVTEAFF,TGTGCCAGCAAACCTGGGGTTACTGAAGCTTTCTTT
TRBJ1-5,NA,TRBV10-3,NA,CAISEGNQPQHF,TGTGCCATCAGTGAGGGTAATCAGCCCCAGCATTTT
TRBJ1-1,few,TRBV7-2,NA,CASSSLITEAFF,TGTGCCAGCAGCTCCCTTATTACTGAAGCTTTCTTT
TRBJ2-2,NA,TRBV30,NA,CAWSPWEGELFF,TGTGCCTGGAGTCCCTGGGAAGGGGAGCTGTTTTTT
TRBJ1-5,NA,TRBV5-6,NA,CASSLSGRVGYQPQHF,TGTGCCAGCAGCTTGTCGGGCAGGGTGGGATATCAGCCCCAGCATTTT
TRBJ2-5,NA,TRBV10-3,TRBD1,CAISFSGTGSETQYF,TGTGCCATCAGCTTCTCCGGGACAGGGAGTGAGACCCAGTACTTC
TRBJ1-2,few,TRBV7-2,NA,CASSPTGRANYGYTF,TGTGCCAGCAGCCCCACGGGGCGAGCTAACTATGGCTACACCTTC
TRBJ1-1,once,TRBV7-9,TRBD1,CASSFRTGPIMNTEAFF,TGTGCCAGCAGCTTTCGGACAGGGCCGATCATGAACACTGAAGCTTTCTTT
TRBJ1-1,NA,TRBV5-1,TRBD1,CASSPGTGGAFF,TGCGCCAGCAGCCCCGGGACAGGGGGCGCTTTCTTT
TRBJ1-1,NA,TRBV10-3,TRBD1,CAIRPTGGGTEAFF,TGTGCCATCAGGCCGACAGGGGGAGGGACTGAAGCTTTCTTT
TRBJ2-3,once,TRBV9,TRBD2,CASSRLPGGAGGGSTDTQYF,TGTGCCAGCAGCAGACTTCCCGGCGGAGCGGGGGGGGGTTCCACAGATACGCAGTATTTT